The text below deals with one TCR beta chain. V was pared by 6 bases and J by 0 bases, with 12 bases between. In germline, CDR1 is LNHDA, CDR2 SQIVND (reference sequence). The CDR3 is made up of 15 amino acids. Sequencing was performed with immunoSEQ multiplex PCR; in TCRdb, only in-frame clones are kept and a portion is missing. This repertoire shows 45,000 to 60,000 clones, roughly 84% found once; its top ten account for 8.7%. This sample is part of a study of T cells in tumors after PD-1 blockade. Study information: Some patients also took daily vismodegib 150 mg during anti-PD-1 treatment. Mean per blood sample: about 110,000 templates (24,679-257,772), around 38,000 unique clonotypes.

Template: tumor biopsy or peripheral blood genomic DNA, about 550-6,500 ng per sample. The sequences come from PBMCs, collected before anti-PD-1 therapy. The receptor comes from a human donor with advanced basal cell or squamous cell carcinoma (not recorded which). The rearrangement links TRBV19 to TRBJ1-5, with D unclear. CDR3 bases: TGTGCCAGTAGATCTCACCCGGGTAGCAATCAGCCCCAGCATTTT. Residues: CASRSHPGSNQPQHF.